This T cell receptor (beta chain) came from a study of cytomegalovirus exposure and HLA in healthy donors. Study-wide context: A subsequent analysis reported that the 110 or so validation repertoires were produced on the same platform that had also been used for the 550 to 750 first-cohort repertoires. Study conclusions and caveats: Clusters of TCRs from the first cohort tended to co-occur in the roughly 120 validation repertoires (as a later analysis found). Investigators reported 150 to 200 TCR beta chains as tied to cytomegalovirus.

Donors were drawn from the roughly 130-subject validation cohort, separate from the 666-subject first cohort. V lost 8 bases and J lost 2; bases outside the gene matches: 7. This CDR3 region has 15 residues. Looked up from germline, CDR1 is LNHDA and CDR2 is SQIVND (reference sequence). The method was immunoSEQ multiplex PCR; TCRdb's version includes in-frame clones alone and lacks a portion of them. The sample contains over 150,000 clones, around nine tenths of which appear only once. Note on this clone: Antigen: not known.

This TCR was sampled from a woman younger than 35 in good health and CMV-seropositive. The chain has TRBV19 and TRBJ1-4; TRBD1 agrees at 8 bases. The sequenced material came from PBMCs. CDR3 sequence (DNA): TGTGCCAGTTTACAACAGGGGGGGACTAATGAAAAACTGTTTTTT. Its protein product is CASLQQGGTNEKLFF.